The 29 T cell receptor beta chains in this list originate from one sample, sequenced in a study of cytomegalovirus exposure and HLA in healthy donors. 60 Vbeta and 13 Jbeta primers were used in PCR. Only in-frame clones appear in the TCRdb table, and some are missing; sequencing was by immunoSEQ multiplex PCR. The repertoire has some 160,000 clones, around 79% of them found once; the top ten carry 0.65% to 0.75%. Sample: PBMCs. The receptors stem from a middle-aged woman in good health and CMV-seronegative.

Only a few counts were recorded for this clone. V is TRBV14 and J is TRBJ2-5; the match to TRBD2 covers 7 bases. This CDR3 is 18 amino acids long. V was clipped by 1 base and J by 3 bases; unmatched bases: 14. In germline, CDR1 is SGHDN, CDR2 FVKESK. CDR3 coding DNA: TGTGCCAGCAGCCAAGGACTAGGGAGGGCTAACCCAGAAGAGACCCAGTACTTC. Its protein is CASSQGLGRANPEETQYF.

The V gene is TRBV5-1, the J gene TRBJ1-1, with D perhaps TRBD1 (6 bases). The CDR3 runs to 14 residues. Germline CDR1 SGHRS, CDR2 YFSETQ. V was clipped by 4 bases and J by 1 base, with 11 bases between them. The CDR3 DNA follows: TGCGCCAGCAGCGGCTCCAGGGGGAACACTGAAGCTTTCTTT. Protein: CASSGSRGNTEAFF.

This chain uses TRBV2 with TRBJ2-1; D is undetermined. The CDR3 consists of 11 residues. Trimming left V 6 bases short and J 9 bases short, with 9 bases between. CDR1 and CDR2 (germline): SNHLY, FYNNEI. As DNA, the CDR3 is TGTGCCAGCAGGGCTCTTACTGAGCAGTTCTTC. Translated: CASRALTEQFF.

To note about this clone: Compared with germline, one end of the junction differs, possibly owing to a read error. The chain combines TRBV9 with TRBJ2-5, with TRBD2 as a possible D gene (6 bases). The J call could be wrong; TRBJ2-7 is a better fit for the DNA end. Looked up from germline, CDR1 is SGDLS and CDR2 is YYNGEE. The CDR3 length is 13 residues. CDR3 nucleotides: TGTGCCAGCAGCCCGGGACTCTCCCACGAGCAGTACTTC. It specifies CASSPGLSHEQYF.

This clone has ten or more counts. This chain connects TRBV19 to TRBJ1-5; D may be TRBD1 (6 bases). V was cut by 3 bases and J by 3 bases, with 12 bases left in between. Per the germline V gene, CDR1 is LNHDA and CDR2 is SQIVND (reference sequence). This CDR3 comprises 15 residues. Here the CDR3 DNA reads TGTGCCAGTAGTATTAAACAGGGCTTCAATCAGCCCCAGCATTTT. This gives the protein CASSIKQGFNQPQHF.

The chain carries TRBV28 and TRBJ1-5, with 10 bases lining up with TRBD1. Trimming cost V 6 bases and J 6 bases; bases outside gene matches: 2. Germline CDR1 and CDR2: MDHEN and SYDVKM. This CDR3 is 13 amino acids long. This CDR3 reads CASRGTGVQPQHF. CDR3 coding DNA: TGTGCCAGCAGGGGGACAGGGGTTCAGCCCCAGCATTTT.

The chain links TRBV5-1 to TRBJ2-3; TRBD2 matches 10 bases. The V gene's germline CDR1 is SGHRS and CDR2 YFSETQ. This CDR3 is 14 amino acids long. The ends lost 4 bases at V and 3 bases at J; junction bases unmatched: 2. The CDR3 DNA reads TGCGCCAGCAGCCAACTAGCGGGAACAGATACGCAGTATTTT. Translated: CASSQLAGTDTQYF.

In regard to this clone: This CDR3 is also generated by other DNA sequences in the sample. CDR3 amino acids: CASSSSYEQYF. The CDR3 DNA reads TGTGCCAGCAGTTCGAGTTACGAGCAGTACTTC. The J gene is TRBJ2-7, the V gene TRBV25-1; D not certain. Trimming removed 5 bases at V and 4 bases at J, with 6 bases between. Germline assignment: CDR1 MGHDK and CDR2 SYGVNS. The CDR3 totals 11 residues.

In its sample, this clone was seen a few times. V gene TRBV5-4 combines with J gene TRBJ1-1; possibly TRBD1 for D (5 bases). The CDR3 is 16 residues long. Germline V lookup: CDR1 SGHNT, CDR2 YYREEE (reference sequence). Trimming removed 5 bases from V and 0 bases from J, with 17 bases in between. The CDR3 reads CASSAGGVYVNTEAFF. The CDR3 DNA reads as TGTGCCAGCAGTGCGGGGGGGGTATATGTGAACACTGAAGCTTTCTTT.

The gene calls are TRBV5-1 and TRBJ1-1, with 9 nucleotides matching TRBD1. The CDR3 consists of 16 residues. The trim removed 0 bases at V and 7 bases at J, leaving 10 bases unmatched. Germline V lookup: CDR1 SGHRS, CDR2 YFSETQ. The CDR3 loop is CASSLGGQGKLGEAFF. The CDR3 nucleotides are TGCGCCAGCAGCTTGGGGGGACAGGGAAAGTTAGGTGAAGCTTTCTTT. The full variable domain, its missing parts supplied by reference TRBV5-1 and TRBJ1-1, is KAGVTQTPRYLIKTRGQQVTLSCSPISGHRSVSWYQQTPGQGLQFLFEYFSETQRNKGNFPGRFSGRQFSNSRSEMNVSTLELGDSALYLCASSLGGQGKLGEAFFGQGTRLTVV.

This clone turned up a few times. The chain couples TRBV4-2 to TRBJ1-1, with 7 bases lining up with TRBD1. Germline CDR1 LGHNA, CDR2 YNFKEQ. The CDR3 runs to 15 residues. The junction had 10 bases not matched to a gene; V was cut back by 5 bases and J by 4 bases. CDR3 residues: CASSTRQGLSTEAFF. The CDR3, as DNA: TGTGCCAGCAGCACTAGACAGGGTTTGAGCACTGAAGCTTTCTTT.

The chain has TRBV30 and TRBJ1-2, with D unclear. Trimming took off 1 base at V and 2 bases at J, with 5 bases between the two ends. The CDR3 totals 12 residues. Germline V gene data show CDR1 as GTSNPN and CDR2 as SVGIG (reference sequence). The chain's CDR3 is CAWSAQNYGYTF. The CDR3 DNA is TGTGCCTGGAGTGCCCAGAACTATGGCTACACCTTC. Using reference TRBV30 and TRBJ1-2 for the parts outside the CDR3, the full variable domain is SQTIHQWPATLVQPVGSPLSLECTVEGTSNPNLYWYRQAAGRGLQLLFYSVGIGQISSEVPQNLSASRPQDRQFILSSKKLLLSDSGFYLCAWSAQNYGYTFGSGTRLTVV.

The chain links TRBV6-5 to TRBJ1-4, with TRBD1 matching 8 bases. The CDR3 runs 15 residues. In germline, CDR1 is MNHEY, CDR2 SVGAGI. The trim removed 5 bases at V and 0 bases at J, leaving 2 bases unmatched. CDR3 in amino acids: CASSGTGPTNEKLFF. The DNA of the CDR3 is TGTGCCAGCAGTGGGACAGGTCCAACTAATGAAAAACTGTTTTTT.

This chain joins TRBV6-6 and TRBJ1-2; TRBD1 matches at 10 bases. The germline V gene has CDR1 MNHNY and CDR2 SVGAGI (reference sequence). The CDR3 sequence is 15 residues long. The V segment lost 2 bases and the J segment 8 bases; nucleotides outside the gene matches: 8. CDR3: CASSYRDRGQAGYTF. The CDR3 nucleotides read TGTGCCAGCAGTTACCGCGACAGGGGGCAGGCCGGCTACACCTTC.

The chain combines TRBV4-1 with TRBJ1-1; D gene ambiguous. Looked up from germline, CDR1 is MGHRA and CDR2 is YSYEKL. Between the trimmed V and J ends, which lost 1 base and 7 bases, there was a span of 10 bases. This CDR3 has 13 residues. Written as DNA, the CDR3 is TGCGCCAGCAGCCAAGGAGGAGCGCTTGAAGCTTTCTTT. Translation gives CASSQGGALEAFF.

The CDR3 bases are TGTGCCAGCAGCGCCCCTAGCGGGAGGACCACAGATACGCAGTATTTT. Translated: CASSAPSGRTTDTQYF. The chain joins TRBV5-5 to TRBJ2-3; 11 bases align to TRBD2. The V segment lost 4 bases and the J segment 2 bases; nucleotides outside the gene matches: 6. Germline values: CDR1 SGHKS, CDR2 YYEKEE (reference sequence). This CDR3 comprises 16 residues.

In this sample, this clone turned up a few times. One end of the junction is discordant with germline, which a read error may explain. The V gene is TRBV7-7, the J gene TRBJ2-3; D is uncertain. CDR1 is SSHAT, CDR2 FNYEAQ, per germline (reference sequence). The CDR3 spans 13 residues. CDR3 nucleotide sequence: TGTGCTAGCAGCTTTAGTAGTGCAGATACGCAGTATTTT. Encoded protein: CASSFSSADTQYF.

This chain uses TRBV6-5 with TRBJ1-2; perhaps TRBD1 as D (5 bases). The germline V gene encodes CDR1 MNHEY and CDR2 SVGAGI. This CDR3 has 14 amino acids. Trimming took off 5 bases at V and 4 bases at J, with 14 bases between the two ends. The CDR3 DNA reads as TGTGCCAGCAGTGAGGAGGGGCTGGGCTATGGCTACACCTTC. Amino acids: CASSEEGLGYGYTF.

The chain uses TRBV9 and TRBJ2-3; TRBD2 matches at 9 bases. Germline loops: CDR1 SGDLS, CDR2 YYNGEE. The CDR3 is made up of 16 amino acids. V gave up 0 bases and J gave up 2 bases; unmatched junction bases: 4. CDR3 DNA sequence: TGTGCCAGCAGCGTAGTGACTAGCGGAAACACAGATACGCAGTATTTT. Protein: CASSVVTSGNTDTQYF.

In nucleotides, the CDR3 is TGTGCCTCAAGGTCGGGGGGCTCTTCCTACGAGCAGTACTTC. This sequence encodes CASRSGGSSYEQYF. V usage is TRBV30 and J usage is TRBJ2-7, with a weak D call TRBD2 (7 bases). CDR3 length: 14 amino acids. V was trimmed by 7 bases and J by 1 base, leaving 17 bases between them. The germline V gene encodes CDR1 GTSNPN and CDR2 SVGIG (reference sequence).

The chain is built from TRBV5-1 and TRBJ1-4, with D possibly being TRBD1 (6 bases). The CDR3 sequence is 15 residues long. With 4 bases removed from V and 2 bases from J, the gap between germline ends came to 12 bases. Germline assignment: CDR1 SGHRS and CDR2 YFSETQ. The CDR3 spells CASSATGPTNEKLFF. The CDR3 coding sequence is TGCGCCAGCAGCGCAACAGGGCCCACTAATGAAAAACTGTTTTTT.

The chain is built from TRBV14 and TRBJ1-2, with 7 positions matching TRBD1. CDR3 size: 12 residues. J was trimmed by 9 bases and V by 5 bases; bases with no gene match: 6. Germline V gene sequence: CDR1 SGHDN, CDR2 FVKESK. CDR3 in amino acids: CASSFLQGSYTF. CDR3 coding DNA: TGTGCCAGCAGCTTCTTACAGGGGAGCTACACCTTC.

This clone was counted once. The chain recombines TRBV5-4 with TRBJ1-1; TRBD1 might be the D (6 bases). V lost 5 bases and J lost 3, with 26 bases in between. The length of the CDR3 is 18 residues. Germline CDR1 and CDR2: SGHNT and YYREEE (reference sequence). CDR3 in amino acids: CASSYPSGQRGVDTEAFF. In DNA, the CDR3 is TGTGCCAGCAGTTACCCTTCTGGACAGCGGGGAGTGGACACTGAAGCTTTCTTT. The variable domain in full, with the rest retrieved from reference TRBV5-4 and TRBJ1-1, is ETGVTQSPTHLIKTRGQQVTLRCSSQSGHNTVSWYQQALGQGPQFIFQYYREEENGRGNFPPRFSGLQFPNYSSELNVNALELDDSALYLCASSYPSGQRGVDTEAFFGQGTRLTVV.

The chain uses TRBV9 and TRBJ2-2; D not certain. This CDR3 contains 15 residues. The germline gives CDR1 SGDLS, CDR2 YYNGEE. V was shortened by 0 bases and J by 1 base, with 7 bases between the two germline ends. CDR3 nucleotide sequence: TGTGCCAGCAGCGTAGGCAGGCTGAACACCGGGGAGCTGTTTTTT. Translated, it gives CASSVGRLNTGELFF.

J is TRBJ2-3 and V is TRBV27; tentative D call: TRBD2 (5 bases). The CDR3 loop spans 15 amino acids. The germline V gene encodes CDR1 MNHEY and CDR2 SMNVEV (reference sequence). Deletions cut 3 bases from V and 0 bases from J, with 10 bases between. The CDR3 region is CASSLGERSTDTQYF. CDR3 coding DNA: TGTGCCAGCAGTTTGGGTGAGCGGAGCACAGATACGCAGTATTTT.

This clone was seen once. The chain joins TRBV7-2 to TRBJ2-5; TRBD1 aligns across 11 bases. After removal of 3 bases from V and 4 bases from J, the junction contained 4 bases not matched to a gene. CDR1 and CDR2 from the germline V gene are SGHTA and FQGNSA. The CDR3 extends over 15 amino acids. The CDR3 nucleotides are TGTGCCAGCAGCTTCCCGGGACAGGGGGGAGAGACCCAGTACTTC. This sequence encodes CASSFPGQGGETQYF.

Note on this clone: Sequence at one end of the junction differs from germline and may be a read error. This chain links TRBV27 with TRBJ2-7; TRBD1 is a possible D gene (6 bases). CDR3 length: 13 residues. Germline loops: CDR1 MNHEY, CDR2 SMNVEV (reference sequence). As DNA, the CDR3 is TGTGCCAGCAGTGTATCGACAGGTTTGGAGCAGTACTTC. As protein: CASSVSTGLEQYF.

This clone has just one count. J is TRBJ1-4 and V is TRBV9, with D possibly being TRBD1 (5 bases). V gave up 0 bases and J gave up 8 bases, with 14 bases separating them. This CDR3 comprises 15 residues. Germline V gene data show CDR1 as SGDLS and CDR2 as YYNGEE. This chain's CDR3 is CASSVGGAGREKLFF. The CDR3 DNA reads as TGTGCCAGCAGCGTAGGCGGCGCGGGACGAGAAAAACTGTTTTTT.

The V and J genes are TRBV6-5 and TRBJ2-7; 8 bases align to TRBD1. V gave up 2 bases and J gave up 3 bases; unmatched junction bases: 3. Germline V gene sequence: CDR1 MNHEY, CDR2 SVGAGI. CDR3 size: 14 residues. The CDR3 here is CASSYGDRRYEQYF. The CDR3 nucleotides read TGTGCCAGCAGTTACGGGGACAGGCGCTACGAGCAGTACTTC.